The text below deals with one T cell receptor beta chain. Its antigen has not been determined. No clone much larger than this one lies a single base away; base qualities are absent. The entry originates in a study of graft-versus-host responses after intestinal transplantation listed by TCRdb under 2021. Regarding the study in general: Recipients received multivisceral, liver-intestinal, or isolated intestinal transplants. Anti-thymocyte globulin induction was given to all recipients, followed by maintenance tacrolimus and steroids for 2 to 3 years. Bulk TCR-beta CDR3 sequencing was used to track graft-versus-host and host-versus-graft alloreactive T cell clones in the graft, circulation and bone marrow after intestinal transplantation. To identify alloreactive clones, pre-transplant mixed lymphocyte reaction products were sequenced and compared with unstimulated pre-transplant donor and recipient T cells. Of the 20 to 25 intestinal transplant recipients enrolled in the cohort, one of whom was a retransplant, 3 patients without pretransplant specimens were excluded. A peak of at least 4% donor T cells among recipient peripheral blood mononuclear cells was the definition used for donor T cell macrochimerism. Samples from a few later patients were sequenced in-house on an Illumina MiSeq with MiXCR processing rather than by the commercial service.

What this sample's time point label stands for: cells obtained before transplantation from donor or recipient. CD3+CD4+ and CD3+CD8+ populations were FACS-sorted from unstimulated pre-transplant donor and recipient cells taken from spleen or lymph nodes. Study-wide conclusions, independent of this receptor: GvH clones were detected in recipient bone marrow, and some of these GvH clones were observed earlier in ileal mucosa or blood, consistent with an intestinal mucosal origin. Early after transplant, peak levels of circulating GvH clones were associated with declines in HvG clones. Conclusions were limited by the relatively low number and heterogeneity of intestinal transplant patients. In the allografts of patients with donor T cell macrochimerism, GvH to HvG T cell clonal ratios were high.

At the junction V is shortened by 5 bases and J by 4 bases, with 16 bases in between. The CDR3 numbers 14 residues from cysteine through phenylalanine. The DNA shown is the 42-base CDR3, in frame from base 1. From the germline V gene, CDR1 is SGHRS and CDR2 is YFSETQ. The protocol used for the library was the immunoSEQ multiplex PCR assay. For most patients, genomic DNA was isolated with the Qiagen DNeasy Blood and Tissue Kit and sent frozen to Adaptive Biotechnologies for TCR sequencing. For most patients, high-throughput TCR-beta CDR3 sequencing of genomic DNA was performed by Adaptive Biotechnologies. On the authors' methods: TCR sequencing data were retrieved from Adaptive's ImmunoSEQ software for 18 patients, whereas three other patients were processed with MiXCR and VDJtools. To correct CD4 versus CD8 sorting errors, any sequence found in both subsets at a frequency ratio below 5:1 was removed. CDR3 nucleotide sequences shared between donor and recipient were removed because the origin of such sequences could not be assigned. Alloreactive clones required at least 2-fold expansion over unstimulated cells and minimum CFSE-low frequency of 0.002% (template counts) or 0.001% (read counts). A clone was considered mappable if detected in the sequenced pre-transplant spleen, lymph node, or MLR CFSE-low populations of the donor or recipient. Cumulative frequency of alloreactive clones was calculated as a percentage of all sequences weighted by copy number. Held by TCRdb, this immuneACCESS table contains in-frame sequences only and omits some clones. Under half of the omission traces to an unresolved V gene where checked; the cause of the rest is unknown. V and J calls and clone size follow that table, whereas D and trimming were derived from the DNA. Counted in this sample were 100,000 to 120,000 clones; around 93% of them appeared once. In total, the top ten clones hold 0.4% to 0.65% of the sample.

The V gene is TRBV5-1 and the J gene is TRBJ2-7; the D gene is possibly TRBD1, with 7 bases matching. This clonotype was sampled from a human donor who received an intestinal transplant. The material was unstimulated CD8+ T cells sorted from spleen or lymph node cells, obtained before intestinal transplant. The nucleotides are TGCGCCAGCAGAGCAGGGGGGTTTATGTACGAGCAGTACTTC. It encodes CASRAGGFMYEQYF.